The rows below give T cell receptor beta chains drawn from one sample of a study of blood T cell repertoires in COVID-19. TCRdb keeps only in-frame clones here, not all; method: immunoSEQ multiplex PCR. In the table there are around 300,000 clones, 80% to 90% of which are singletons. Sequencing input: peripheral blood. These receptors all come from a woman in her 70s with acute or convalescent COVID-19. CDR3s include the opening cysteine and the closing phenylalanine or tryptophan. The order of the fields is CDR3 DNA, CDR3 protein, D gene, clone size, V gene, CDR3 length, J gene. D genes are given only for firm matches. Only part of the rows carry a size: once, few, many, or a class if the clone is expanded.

TGCGCCAGCAGCTCGACAGGGGAGACTGAAAAACTGTTTTTT CASSSTGETEKLFF TRBD1 NA TRBV5-1 14 TRBJ1-4
TGTGCCAGCAGTTGGACAGGGGTGATGAACACTGAAGCTTTCTTT CASSWTGVMNTEAFF TRBD1 NA TRBV27 15 TRBJ1-1
TGTGCCAGCTCCCCACCGGACAGCCGCTACGAGCAGTACTTC CASSPPDSRYEQYF NA NA TRBV18 14 TRBJ2-7
TGTGCCACCGGACTAGCGGGGGGAGAGACCCAGTACTTC CATGLAGGETQYF TRBD2 NA TRBV5-4 13 TRBJ2-5
TGTGCCAGCAGTTTTGGTGGAGTCGAGGGCTACACCTTC CASSFGGVEGYTF NA NA TRBV27 13 TRBJ1-2
TGCGCCAGCAGTGAGGAGACTAGCGGGGGCGAGCAGTTCTTC CASSEETSGGEQFF TRBD2 NA TRBV10-1 14 TRBJ2-1
TGTGCCAGCAGCTACCACAGGGGCACTGAAGCTTTCTTT CASSYHRGTEAFF TRBD1 NA TRBV7-2 13 TRBJ1-1
TGTGCCAGTATCAGGACTAGCGGGGGGGCGAATGAGCAGTTCTTC CASIRTSGGANEQFF TRBD2 once TRBV19 15 TRBJ2-1
TGTGCCAGCGTGGCGGGGTCCCTACCCATCTATGGCTACACCTTC CASVAGSLPIYGYTF NA NA TRBV6-4 15 TRBJ1-2
TGTGCCAGCAGTCTGGGGGGCTATGGCTACACCTTC CASSLGGYGYTF NA once TRBV13 12 TRBJ1-2
TGTGCCAGCATGATGGGCGGGACCCTCGGAAACACCATATATTTT CASMMGGTLGNTIYF NA few TRBV2 15 TRBJ1-3
TGTGCCATCAGTGGACAGGGGGACGAGTCCCAGCATTTT CAISGQGDESQHF TRBD1 few TRBV10-3 13 TRBJ1-5
TGTGCCAGCAGCTTAGACTCAACGGGGGGTTACGAGCAGTACTTC CASSLDSTGGYEQYF TRBD2 NA TRBV7-2 15 TRBJ2-7
TGTGCCAGCAGCTTAGGAGGGCACGAAAAACTGTTTTTT CASSLGGHEKLFF NA NA TRBV7-9 13 TRBJ1-4
TGTGCCAGCAGCTTAGTCGGGCCGGGGGATGAGCAGTTCTTC CASSLVGPGDEQFF NA NA TRBV7-2 14 TRBJ2-1
TGCGCCAGCAGCCAGTCAGGGGGCCACACCGGGGAGCTGTTTTTT CASSQSGGHTGELFF TRBD1 few TRBV4-1 15 TRBJ2-2
TGTGCCAGCAGCTTAGTAGAGGAAGCTGAAGCTTTCTTT CASSLVEEAEAFF NA NA TRBV11-3 13 TRBJ1-1
TGTGCCAGCAGCGGTGGGGGGCAGGGGGCGAATAATTCACCCCTCCACTTT CASSGGGQGANNSPLHF TRBD1 NA TRBV27 17 TRBJ1-6
TGTGCCAGCAGTTACCGGACAGGGGCCGAGCAGTACTTC CASSYRTGAEQYF TRBD1 NA TRBV6-2/TRBV6-3 13 TRBJ2-7
TGCGCCAGCAGCTCCAACCCTGTCGGGACAGGGTACACCGGGGAGCTGTTTTTT CASSSNPVGTGYTGELFF TRBD1 NA TRBV5-1 18 TRBJ2-2
TGCGCCAGCAGCGAGAGGACAGGCGGTGGCGGCTACACCTTC CASSERTGGGGYTF TRBD1 NA TRBV5-1 14 TRBJ1-2
TGTGCCAGCAGCTTAGGGGGTGCAAACGAGCAGTACTTC CASSLGGANEQYF NA NA TRBV5-6 13 TRBJ2-7
TGTGCCAGCAGCCAGAGGATGAACACTGAAGCTTTCTTT CASSQRMNTEAFF NA NA TRBV3-1/TRBV3-2 13 TRBJ1-1
TGCGCCAGCAGTCAGGGGGACAGGGGGATATTGAATGAGCAGTTCTTC CASSQGDRGILNEQFF TRBD1 NA TRBV23-1 16 TRBJ2-1
TGTGCCAGCAGACCCGACAGGGGGCCTGGAAACACCATATATTTT CASRPDRGPGNTIYF TRBD1 once TRBV7-2 15 TRBJ1-3
TGTGCCAGCAGCTCCCCCGGGACAGAAGCTTTCTTT CASSSPGTEAFF NA NA TRBV3-1/TRBV3-2 12 TRBJ1-1
TGTGCCAGCAGTGTTCAACAGGGGAATGAGCAGTTCTTC CASSVQQGNEQFF TRBD1 NA TRBV6-4 13 TRBJ2-1
TGTGCCAGCTCACTAGCCGGGAGTCAAGAGACCCAGTACTTC CASSLAGSQETQYF NA NA TRBV18 14 TRBJ2-5
TGTGCCAGCAGCCGGGTGGGGGGGACCGAGACCCAGTACTTC CASSRVGGTETQYF TRBD2 NA TRBV3-1/TRBV3-2 14 TRBJ2-5
TGTGCCAGCAGTGTTGCGTCCTCGGGTCAGCCCCAGCATTTT CASSVASSGQPQHF NA NA TRBV2 14 TRBJ1-5
TGTGCCATCAGTGTTAGAAACACCATATATTTT CAISVRNTIYF NA NA TRBV10-3 11 TRBJ1-3
TGTGCCAGCAGCTCGGGACAGCACACTGAAGCTTTCTTT CASSSGQHTEAFF TRBD1 few TRBV7-9 13 TRBJ1-1
TGTGCCAGCAGCTTGGGGAGGCAAGAGACCCAGTACTTC CASSLGRQETQYF NA NA TRBV7-3 13 TRBJ2-5
TGTGCCAGCAGCTTACTAGCGGGGGCCTCCTACAATGAGCAGTTCTTC CASSLLAGASYNEQFF TRBD2 NA TRBV9 16 TRBJ2-1
TGTGCCAGTAGTTGGGACAGGGTGGACACCGGGGAGCTGTTTTTT CASSWDRVDTGELFF TRBD1 once TRBV19 15 TRBJ2-2
TGCGCCAGCAGCTTGGGACAGGGTCGAGAGCAGTACTTC CASSLGQGREQYF TRBD1 NA TRBV5-1 13 TRBJ2-7
TGTGCCAGCTCACCACCGAGATCAGGGGAAATCACAGATACGCAGTATTTT CASSPPRSGEITDTQYF NA once TRBV18 17 TRBJ2-3
TGTGCTAGTGGTTCGGGGGTTTCTCAAGATACGCAGTATTTT CASGSGVSQDTQYF NA NA TRBV12-5 14 TRBJ2-3
TGTGCCAGCAGTCCCCTGATCGGGACAGGTGAGCAGTTCTTC CASSPLIGTGEQFF TRBD1 NA TRBV3-1/TRBV3-2 14 TRBJ2-1
TGTGCCAGCAGCGGTAGCGGGCCAGATACGCAGTATTTT CASSGSGPDTQYF TRBD2 NA TRBV6-2/TRBV6-3 13 TRBJ2-3
TGTGCCAGCTCACAAGTTGCGGTTGAAGCTTTCTTT CASSQVAVEAFF NA NA TRBV18 12 TRBJ1-1
TGCGCCAGCAGCCCCCGACTAGCGGGGGGCTCTGGGGCCAACGTCCTGACTTTC CASSPRLAGGSGANVLTF TRBD2 NA TRBV4-1 18 TRBJ2-6
TGCAGTGCTGGACCAGGGACTGAAGCTTTCTTT CSAGPGTEAFF NA NA TRBV20-1 11 TRBJ1-1
TGTGCCACCAGCGGGAGTAACAGGGGTAATTCACCCCTCCACTTT CATSGSNRGNSPLHF TRBD1 NA TRBV15 15 TRBJ1-6